This is a list of T cell receptor beta chains from one sample in a study of blood T cell repertoires in COVID-19. This table comes from immunoSEQ multiplex PCR, and its TCRdb copy is limited to in-frame clones, with some not included. The table includes more than 150,000 clones, around 90% detected once. The sequenced material came from peripheral blood. The receptors shown here come from a man aged 35 to 55 with acute or convalescent COVID-19. Both conserved end residues are part of each CDR3. The D gene is left open where the match is weak. The size entry is marked missing in some rows and otherwise reads once, few, many or a size class.

d_gene	j_gene	len	abundance	v_gene	CDR3nt	CDR3aa
TRBD1	TRBJ2-1	18	once	TRBV9	TGTGCCAGCAGCGTAGAATCAGGACAGGCAAGCTCCTACAATGAGCAGTTCTTC	CASSVESGQASSYNEQFF
NA	TRBJ2-5	15	NA	TRBV5-1	TGCGCCAGCAGCTTAGTTCCTACCGTGCAAGAGACCCAGTACTTC	CASSLVPTVQETQYF
TRBD2	TRBJ2-7	13	NA	TRBV24-1	TGTGCCACCAGTGATTCGGGGGGTTACGAGCAGTACTTC	CATSDSGGYEQYF
NA	TRBJ1-2	12	NA	TRBV28	TGTGCCAGCAACGAAGGGGATGGTGGCTACACCTTC	CASNEGDGGYTF
TRBD1	TRBJ1-2	14	NA	TRBV10-3	TGTGCCATCAGAGGGACAGTGTTGAACTATGGCTACACCTTC	CAIRGTVLNYGYTF
NA	TRBJ2-1	20	NA	TRBV5-1	TGCGCCAGCAGCTTGGGGACAGGGAGGGTCCTCCCTCCATCATACAATGAGCAGTTCTTC	CASSLGTGRVLPPSYNEQFF
TRBD2	TRBJ2-1	20	NA	TRBV13	TGTGCCAGCAGCTTAGGCCTTGGGACTAGCGGGGGGCCACCCTACAATGAGCAGTTCTTC	CASSLGLGTSGGPPYNEQFF
NA	TRBJ1-3	16	few	TRBV7-8	TGTGCCAGCAGCCCTATAGGCGCAGGGTCTGGAAACACCATATATTTT	CASSPIGAGSGNTIYF
TRBD1	TRBJ1-2	14	NA	TRBV5-1	TGCGCCAGCAGCCCCGGACAGGGCCCCTATGGCTACACCTTC	CASSPGQGPYGYTF
TRBD1	TRBJ2-7	13	NA	TRBV15	TGTGCCACCAGCAGCGGGACAGGCTACGAGCAGTACTTC	CATSSGTGYEQYF
NA	TRBJ1-6	14	NA	TRBV2	TGTGCCAGCGAGCCGTCAGGATCGCGATCACCCCTCCACTTT	CASEPSGSRSPLHF
NA	TRBJ2-7	13	NA	TRBV3-1/TRBV3-2	TGTGCCAGCAGCCAAGGACAAACCTACGAGCAGTACTTC	CASSQGQTYEQYF
NA	TRBJ2-6	15	once	TRBV19	TGTGCCAGTAGTATCCCCGGGTTTGGGGCCAACGTCCTGACTTTC	CASSIPGFGANVLTF
TRBD2	TRBJ2-3	16	NA	TRBV7-6	TGTGCCAGCAGCCGTAATCTAGCGGGGACCTCAGATACGCAGTATTTT	CASSRNLAGTSDTQYF
NA	TRBJ2-7	14	NA	TRBV13	TGTGCCAGCACCGTAGCGGAGAGCTCCTACGAGCAGTACTTC	CASTVAESSYEQYF
NA	TRBJ2-5	14	once	TRBV18	TGTGCCAGCTCACCAGGGAGGCGAGAAGAGACCCAGTACTTC	CASSPGRREETQYF
TRBD2	TRBJ2-1	16	NA	TRBV5-6	TGTGCCAGCAGCTGGTTTAGCGGGACCCTGAACAATGAGCAGTTCTTC	CASSWFSGTLNNEQFF
NA	TRBJ2-1	12	NA	TRBV19	TGTGCCAGTAGCACCACATACAATGAGCAGTTCTTC	CASSTTYNEQFF
TRBD2	TRBJ2-7	15	NA	TRBV2	TGTGCCAGCAGTGAAGTGGGCGGGGGGGCCGACGAGCAGTACTTC	CASSEVGGGADEQYF
NA	TRBJ1-2	14	NA	TRBV2	TGTGCCAGCAGTGAGTCAGCTGGACGGGGAGGCTACACCTTC	CASSESAGRGGYTF
TRBD1	TRBJ2-1	16	NA	TRBV5-6	TGTGCCAGCAGCTTTGGGGACAGAAGGGGGTACAATGAGCAGTTCTTC	CASSFGDRRGYNEQFF
NA	TRBJ1-1	13	NA	TRBV12-3/TRBV12-4	TGTGCCAGCAGTTTCGGAGCGAACACTGAAGCTTTCTTT	CASSFGANTEAFF
TRBD2	TRBJ2-5	14	NA	TRBV7-3	TGTGCCAGCAGCCGTGGGGGGGATCAAGAGACCCAGTACTTC	CASSRGGDQETQYF
TRBD1	TRBJ1-2	15	NA	TRBV4-1	TGCGCCAGCAGCCAAGCCCCGACAGGGGACTATGGCTACACCTTC	CASSQAPTGDYGYTF
TRBD2	TRBJ2-3	16	few	TRBV10-1	TGCGCCAGCAGTGAAAGCGGGGGTTTTTTATCAGATACGCAGTATTTT	CASSESGGFLSDTQYF
TRBD1	TRBJ1-1	15	NA	TRBV5-1	TGCGCCAGCAGCCTAGAGACGACAGGGGCCACTGAAGCTTTCTTT	CASSLETTGATEAFF
NA	TRBJ1-4	15	NA	TRBV4-3	TGCGCCAGCAGGGGGCAAAGTACAAATAATGAAAAACTGTTTTTT	CASRGQSTNNEKLFF
NA	TRBJ2-2	17	once	TRBV21-1	TGTGCCAGCAGCAAACATAGGCAGGGGGACGACACCGGGGAGCTGTTTTTT	CASSKHRQGDDTGELFF
TRBD2	TRBJ2-7	13	once	TRBV6-5	TGTGCCAGCGGGCTAGCGGCCTCCTACGAGCAGTACTTC	CASGLAASYEQYF
NA	TRBJ1-1	10	NA	TRBV20-1	TGCAGTGCTAGCCCAACTGAAGCTTTCTTT	CSASPTEAFF
TRBD1	TRBJ2-6	19	NA	TRBV6-2/TRBV6-3	TGTGCCAGCAGTTACTCCAGGGACAGGCCTCAACCTGGGGCCAACGTCCTGACTTTC	CASSYSRDRPQPGANVLTF
TRBD1	TRBJ2-7	14	NA	TRBV5-1	TGCGCCAGCAGCCAAGGGACAGGGGGCTACGAGCAGTACTTC	CASSQGTGGYEQYF
TRBD1	TRBJ2-3	13	NA	TRBV6-5	TGTGCCAGCAGTAACAGGGGTGCAGATACGCAGTATTTT	CASSNRGADTQYF
NA	TRBJ1-1	13	NA	TRBV27	TGTGCCAGCAGTTTACAGGGATACACTGAAGCTTTCTTT	CASSLQGYTEAFF